This T cell receptor (beta chain) was sequenced for a study of T cell clonality in common variable immunodeficiency. The study's findings and limits: TCRbeta clonality was increased in CVID versus healthy controls. In common variable immunodeficiency, TCR beta chains reportedly carried fewer deletions and N-nucleotide insertions.

Data came from immunoSEQ multiplex PCR; TCRdb stores just in-frame clones and leaves some out. This repertoire holds around 40,000 clones, and none appear only once. In regard to this clone: Its specificity is unknown.

The sequence was obtained from a person aged 18-70 years in good health. The sample consisted of peripheral blood mononuclear cells.

The CDR3 region is CASSLGAGAAFF. Partial CDR3 DNA: TGCGCCAGCAGCTTAGGAGCGGGAGCA. This sequence joins TRBV5-1 and TRBJ1-1; D remains ambiguous. The CDR3 is cut off 3 residues early in the read; its end comes from the germline J gene. The CDR3 consists of 12 residues. Germline V gene sequence: CDR1 SGHRS, CDR2 YFSETQ. Based on the CDR3 plus reference TRBV5-1 and TRBJ1-1, the full variable domain is KAGVTQTPRYLIKTRGQQVTLSCSPISGHRSVSWYQQTPGQGLQFLFEYFSETQRNKGNFPGRFSGRQFSNSRSEMNVSTLELGDSALYLCASSLGAGAAFFGQGTRLTVV.